This TCR beta chain was captured in a study of blood T cell repertoires in COVID-19 (dated by TCRdb to 2018 to 2021). About the investigation overall: The collaborator samples originated in the United States, Italy and Spain and spanned the acute and convalescent phases of COVID-19. HLA class I and class II types, where available, came from metadata supplied by the sample provider rather than from assay-based typing. The repertoires were released in a freely available public database intended as a resource for research on the immune response to SARS-CoV-2. The material from the prospective study consisted of cDNA or gDNA derived from T cells, B-cell-depleted T cells, or PBMCs. Sample metadata almost always included a de-identified subject ID, COVID-19 status, age in years and sex. The dataset comprised deeply sampled blood TCRbeta repertoires from subjects exposed to, actively infected with, or recovered from COVID-19. The samples were drawn from two sources: the first 160 participants of the ongoing ImmuneRACE study, and 1,200 or so subjects contributed by 6 global collaborators. Overall results and qualifications from the work: The quantity of clinical and demographic metadata differed by source and by participant and was supplied without curation.

The CDR3 runs 13 residues from the cysteine to the phenylalanine. Kept here is only the CDR3 DNA, which spans 39 bases and is read in frame from base 1. The germline V gene (reference sequence) provides CDR1 LGHDT and CDR2 YNNKEL. Trimming takes 1 base from V and 5 bases from J, and the germline ends sit 8 bases apart. The immunoSEQ Assay, a bias-controlled multiplex PCR, was used to amplify TCRbeta CDR3 regions from genomic DNA. As for the authors' bioinformatics: The number of nucleated cells in each sample was estimated from the amplification of reference gene primers within the assay. To quantify the absolute abundance of each unique TCRbeta CDR3 rearrangement, sequence reads were collapsed and filtered. For each sample, productive Simpson clonality was calculated as the square root of Simpson's diversity index over productive rearrangements. TCRdb provides this immuneACCESS table in a form limited to in-frame rearrangements. Some clones are lacking; in checked studies, under half of them reflect an unresolved V gene, and why the rest are absent is not known. That table furnishes V, J and clone size, whereas the DNA furnished D and trimming. For this sample there are over 250,000 clones; about four fifths appear just once. The ten most abundant clones make up roughly 10% of the sample.

Of note for this clone: Its antigen is not yet known. The input lacks base qualities; no much larger clone sits a single base away.

Samples from volunteer blood donors who had recovered from COVID-19 were contributed by a second Seattle source. The collaborating institutions used their own protocols to collect whole blood in K2EDTA tubes. Collaborator samples were shipped for TCRbeta analysis as frozen whole blood, isolated PBMCs, or DNA extracted from either sample type. The sequencing input was peripheral blood. This receptor was obtained from a woman in her fifties or sixties who had recovered from COVID-19. Recombination connected TRBV3-1 (or the pseudogene TRBV3-2) to TRBJ1-2; a confident D gene designation cannot be given. In nucleotide form, the sequence is TGTGCCAGCAGCCAAGCTCCCGAGTATGGCTACACCTTC. It translates to CASSQAPEYGYTF.